This T cell receptor (beta chain) was identified in a study of chemoradiotherapy in HPV16-positive cancers. Germline CDR1 reads SGHRS; CDR2 reads YFSETQ. Trimming cost V 4 bases and J 4 bases, with 11 bases left between them. The CDR3 is 13 residues long. This clone was detected once. Profiling relied on immunoSEQ multiplex PCR, and the TCRdb table lists in-frame clones only, not all of them. The data contain around 2,200 clones, under 90% of them singletons. The origin of this receptor is a human donor with HPV-associated anogenital cancer. The starting material was tumor tissue, obtained from a patient who underwent chemoradiotherapy. The chain employs TRBV5-1 and TRBJ1-1, with D possibly being TRBD1 (5 bases). DNA for the CDR3: TGCGCCAGCAGCGTCGACAGCGTCACTGAAGCTTTCTTT. It is translated as CASSVDSVTEAFF.